This T cell receptor beta chain was recorded in a study of T cells after yellow fever vaccination. Whole-study findings and limits: Abundant clonotypes from the bulk population could get into FACS-sorted repertoires as contaminants.

V shed 0 bases and J shed 0 bases, with 9 bases lying between them. Germline V gene lookup returns CDR1 SGHRS and CDR2 YFSETQ. The CDR3 has 15 amino acids. Each CDR3 protein is one row after TCRdb ran MiXCR on the 5' RACE reads. The sample records a few hundred thousand distinct CDR3 sequences, around 19% being singletons. Comments on this clonotype: Its antigen is not identified.

The chain joins TRBV5-1 to TRBJ1-1; D unresolved. The TCR comes from a man aged 18-30 years who received the YFV17D yellow fever vaccine. The sequences come from PBMCs, collected before the yellow fever booster vaccination. CDR3 sequence: CASSLEWQLNTEAFF. For the CDR3, the DNA is TGCGCCAGCAGCTTGGAGTGGCAATTGAACACTGAAGCTTTCTTT.